The rows below give T cell receptor beta chains drawn from one sample of a study of tumor-infiltrating lymphocytes in primary liver carcinoma. Via MiXCR, TCRdb re-called the multiplex PCR reads, giving one row per CDR3 protein. Of roughly 70,000 distinct CDR3 sequences in the sample, 71% were seen once. Specimen: liver tumor tissue from sampling region 4. These receptors originate from a man in his forties with primary liver carcinoma and hepatitis B virus infection. The CDR3 runs from the conserved cysteine through the conserved F or W. D genes are given only for firm matches. Some rows mark clone size as missing; the rest say once, few, many or name a class of expanded clone.

V	D	size	J	CDR3	DNA
TRBV5-1	-	many	TRBJ2-5	CASSFDKTRYF	TGCGCCAGCAGCTTCGACAAGACCCGGTACTTC
TRBV11-2	TRBD1	-	TRBJ1-2	CSSSFDRAGGYTF	TGTTCCAGCAGCTTTGACAGGGCTGGGGGCTACACCTTC
TRBV5-1	-	-	TRBJ1-1	CASSHGTTPEAFF	TGCGCAAGCAGCCACGGGACAACACCTGAAGCTTTCTTT
TRBV28	TRBD1	many	TRBJ1-5	CASSSGTGYYSNQPQHF	TGTGCCAGCAGTTCCGGGACAGGATACTATAGCAATCAGCCCCAGCATTTT
TRBV11-3	-	many	TRBJ2-1	CASSPLFAESNEQFF	TGTGCCAGCAGCCCCCTCTTTGCTGAGAGCAATGAGCAGTTCTTC
TRBV4-1	-	-	TRBJ2-1	CASSQGTRGQGFFTPADEQFF	TGCGCCAGCAGCCAAGGTACGCGTGGGCAGGGGTTTTTCACCCCCGCGGATGAGCAGTTCTTC
TRBV12-3/TRBV12-4	-	-	TRBJ1-5	CANSWDKGQPQHF	TGTGCCAACAGTTGGGACAAGGGACAGCCCCAGCATTTT
TRBV6-2/TRBV6-3	TRBD2	many	TRBJ2-1	CASSYSLAGVYNEQFF	TGTGCCAGCAGTTACTCACTAGCGGGAGTCTACAATGAGCAGTTCTTC
TRBV4-1	-	-	TRBJ2-1	CAGSQNGREPNEQFF	TGCGCCGGCAGCCAAAATGGACGGGAGCCAAATGAGCAGTTCTTC
TRBV7-9	-	few	TRBJ2-7	CASSLGTPGKPPYEQYF	TGTGCCAGCAGCTTAGGAACCCCCGGGAAACCACCCTACGAGCAGTACTTC
TRBV11-2	TRBD1	large	TRBJ2-7	CASSRTGGSYEQYF	TGTGCCAGCAGCCGGACAGGGGGCTCCTACGAGCAGTACTTC
TRBV5-4	TRBD1	-	TRBJ2-7	CASSLRGQRRYEQYF	TGTGCCAGCAGCCTGAGGGGACAGCGCCGCTACGAGCAGTACTTC
TRBV4-2	TRBD2	-	TRBJ2-7	CASSGKPGLAGGPDEHYF	TGTGCCAGCAGTGGAAAACCGGGACTAGCGGGAGGGCCAGACGAGCACTATTTC
TRBV6-2/TRBV6-3	-	medium-sized	TRBJ1-5	CASKRTMSNQPQHF	TGTGCCAGCAAGAGGACAATGAGCAATCAGCCCCAGCATTTT
TRBV6-5	TRBD2	-	TRBJ2-7	CVSSCRASGGYEQYF	TGTGTCAGCAGTTGTCGGGCTAGCGGGGGCTACGAGCAGTACTTC
TRBV9	-	-	TRBJ2-2	CASSLTGNTGELFF	TGTGCCAGCAGCCTCACAGGGAACACCGGGGAGCTGTTTTTT
TRBV10-3	TRBD1	-	TRBJ1-2	CAIGMTGPTCGYTF	TGTGCCATCGGTATGACAGGGCCAACTTGTGGCTACACCTTC
TRBV11-2	-	-	TRBJ2-2	CASSTNTGELFF	TGTGCCAGCAGCACAAACACCGGGGAGCTGTTTTTT
TRBV28	-	many	TRBJ1-2	CPSSAGGLYGYTF	TGTCCCAGCAGCGCTGGCGGTCTCTATGGCTACACCTTC
TRBV28	TRBD2	few	TRBJ2-7	CASSSLAGVYEQYF	TGTGCCAGCAGTTCCCTAGCGGGAGTCTACGAGCAGTACTTC
TRBV5-5	-	many	TRBJ2-7	CASSFGRRYEQYF	TGTGCCAGCAGCTTTGGCAGAAGATACGAGCAGTACTTC
TRBV14	-	-	TRBJ2-7	CASSQAGFPYEQYF	TGTGCCAGCAGCCAAGCGGGGTTCCCCTACGAGCAGTACTTC
TRBV28	TRBD1	few	TRBJ2-7	CASSPRQGNSYQQYF	TGTGCCAGCAGCCCAAGACAGGGTAACTCCTACCAGCAGTACTTC
TRBV12-3/TRBV12-4	-	few	TRBJ1-1	CAISPPRAGTEAFF	TGTGCCATCAGTCCCCCCAGGGCAGGCACTGAAGCTTTCTTT
TRBV28	-	-	TRBJ2-6	CASKLDSSGGNVLTF	TGTGCCAGCAAACTGGACTCGTCTGGGGGCAACGTCCTGACTTTC
TRBV10-3	-	-	TRBJ2-2	CAISEDGTGELLF	TGTGCCATCAGTGAAGATGGCACCGGGGAGCTACTTTTT
TRBV2	-	-	TRBJ2-7	CASQSRAGRRYEQYF	TGTGCCAGTCAGTCCAGGGCAGGGAGAAGGTACGAGCAGTACTTC
TRBV11-1	-	-	TRBJ1-2	CASSISQDNDYDYTF	TGTGCCAGCAGCATATCTCAGGACAACGACTATGACTACACTTTC
TRBV29-1	-	few	TRBJ1-5	CCVVRQINQAQHF	TGCTGCGTTGTCAGACAGATTAATCAGGCCCAGCATTTT
TRBV7-9	-	many	TRBJ2-7	CASSLVGMEQYF	TGTGCCAGCAGCTTAGTAGGGATGGAGCAGTACTTC
TRBV11-2	-	-	TRBJ2-1	CASSLMTDQDYEQFF	TGTGCCAGCAGCTTAATGACAGATCAGGACTACGAGCAGTTCTTC
TRBV11-1	TRBD2	-	TRBJ2-5	CASSLAPSGSGETQYF	TGTGCCAGCAGCTTAGCGCCTAGCGGGAGTGGAGAGACCCAGTACTTC
TRBV11-2	-	large	TRBJ2-1	CASSLSQGPYNEQFF	TGTGCCAGCAGCTTAAGTCAGGGCCCTTACAATGAGCAGTTCTTC
TRBV29-1	-	medium-sized	TRBJ2-5	CSVEDRPKETQYF	TGCAGCGTTGAAGATCGCCCCAAAGAGACCCAGTACTTC
TRBV5-6	-	-	TRBJ2-1	CPNSLGADSYNEQFF	TGTCCCAACAGCTTGGGAGCGGACTCCTACAATGAGCAGTTCTTC
TRBV11-2	TRBD2	-	TRBJ2-3	CASSGAGVSTDAQYF	TGTGCCAGCAGTGGAGCGGGGGTCAGCACAGATGCGCAGTATTTT
TRBV11-2	-	few	TRBJ2-5	CDSSLSGRGREETQYF	TGTGACAGCAGCTTATCAGGCAGGGGGAGGGAAGAGACCCAGTACTTC